A selection of T cell receptor beta chains follows, all from one sample in a study of OX40 agonist ivuxolimab in advanced cancers. Sequencing was performed with immunoSEQ multiplex PCR; in TCRdb, only in-frame clones are kept and a portion is missing. Counted here are roughly 64,000 clones, roughly nine tenths occurring once; the ten biggest clones make up 14%. The specimen was CD4+ or CD8+ T cells sorted from blood, collected in a trial of the OX40 agonist ivuxolimab. These receptors originate from an adult with an advanced solid tumor such as melanoma, head and neck, liver or kidney cancer. CDR3s include the opening cysteine and the closing phenylalanine or tryptophan. The order of the fields is D gene, V gene, clone size, J gene, CDR3 protein, CDR3 DNA. A D gene is named only where the DNA matches it firmly. Clone size is given for some rows only: seen once, a few or many times, or a class if the clone is expanded.

d_gene: .; v_gene: TRBV2; abundance: .; j_gene: TRBJ1-6; CDR3aa: CASSEAGGNSPLHF; CDR3nt: TGTGCCAGCAGTGAAGCAGGGGGAAATTCACCCCTCCACTTT
d_gene: TRBD1; v_gene: TRBV29-1; abundance: .; j_gene: TRBJ2-7; CDR3aa: CSVVGGDRGFETYEQYF; CDR3nt: TGCAGCGTTGTAGGGGGGGACAGGGGATTTGAGACCTACGAGCAGTACTTC
d_gene: .; v_gene: TRBV27; abundance: .; j_gene: TRBJ1-1; CDR3aa: CASTLGMGYTEAFF; CDR3nt: TGTGCCAGCACCCTTGGGATGGGGTACACTGAAGCTTTCTTT
d_gene: .; v_gene: TRBV15; abundance: once; j_gene: TRBJ2-1; CDR3aa: CATNDGNEQFF; CDR3nt: TGTGCCACCAACGACGGCAATGAGCAGTTCTTC
d_gene: .; v_gene: TRBV29-1; abundance: .; j_gene: TRBJ2-3; CDR3aa: CSVDLGWAQDTQYF; CDR3nt: TGCAGCGTTGATCTGGGTTGGGCACAAGATACGCAGTATTTT
d_gene: .; v_gene: TRBV21-1; abundance: .; j_gene: TRBJ2-4; CDR3aa: CASSPSGAVAKNIQYF; CDR3nt: TGTGCCAGCAGCCCCAGTGGGGCGGTAGCCAAAAACATTCAGTACTTC
d_gene: TRBD1; v_gene: TRBV2; abundance: .; j_gene: TRBJ2-7; CDR3aa: CASSEAPGQGTIYEQYF; CDR3nt: TGTGCCAGCAGTGAAGCCCCGGGACAGGGTACGATTTACGAGCAGTACTTC
d_gene: TRBD1; v_gene: TRBV9; abundance: .; j_gene: TRBJ2-7; CDR3aa: CASSGRQGSYEQYF; CDR3nt: TGTGCCAGCAGCGGGAGACAGGGTAGTTACGAGCAGTACTTC
d_gene: .; v_gene: TRBV6-5; abundance: .; j_gene: TRBJ1-1; CDR3aa: CATENGEAFF; CDR3nt: TGTGCCACCGAAAATGGTGAAGCTTTCTTT
d_gene: TRBD1; v_gene: TRBV13; abundance: .; j_gene: TRBJ1-2; CDR3aa: CASRSNRQGLRYGYTF; CDR3nt: TGTGCCAGCCGAAGTAACAGACAGGGTCTCCGCTATGGCTACACCTTC
d_gene: .; v_gene: TRBV15; abundance: .; j_gene: TRBJ2-5; CDR3aa: CATSHRGGETQYF; CDR3nt: TGTGCCACCAGCCACAGGGGGGGGGAGACCCAGTACTTC
d_gene: .; v_gene: TRBV5-8; abundance: .; j_gene: TRBJ1-3; CDR3aa: CASSIDILRSGNTIYF; CDR3nt: TGTGCCAGCAGCATTGACATCCTTCGCTCTGGAAACACCATATATTTT
d_gene: TRBD1; v_gene: TRBV19; abundance: .; j_gene: TRBJ2-1; CDR3aa: CASSTGQGFRNEQFF; CDR3nt: TGTGCCAGTAGTACCGGACAGGGGTTTCGTAATGAGCAGTTCTTC
d_gene: .; v_gene: TRBV10-2; abundance: .; j_gene: TRBJ1-3; CDR3aa: CASSVGTSSGNTIYF; CDR3nt: TGCGCCAGCAGTGTTGGGACCTCCTCTGGAAACACCATATATTTT
d_gene: .; v_gene: TRBV11-2; abundance: .; j_gene: TRBJ2-7; CDR3aa: CASSHLPAYEQYF; CDR3nt: TGTGCCAGCAGCCACCTGCCAGCCTACGAGCAGTACTTC
d_gene: TRBD1; v_gene: TRBV10-3; abundance: once; j_gene: TRBJ2-7; CDR3aa: CAISESWDRETYEQYF; CDR3nt: TGTGCCATCAGTGAGTCGTGGGACAGGGAAACCTACGAGCAGTACTTC
d_gene: TRBD1; v_gene: TRBV19; abundance: .; j_gene: TRBJ2-5; CDR3aa: CASSDRGSETQYF; CDR3nt: TGTGCCAGTTCAGACAGGGGCTCAGAGACCCAGTACTTC
d_gene: .; v_gene: TRBV19; abundance: once; j_gene: TRBJ2-1; CDR3aa: CASAGIHEQFF; CDR3nt: TGTGCCAGTGCAGGGATTCATGAGCAGTTCTTC
d_gene: TRBD2; v_gene: TRBV27; abundance: .; j_gene: TRBJ2-7; CDR3aa: CASSLQRELVYEQYF; CDR3nt: TGTGCCAGCAGTTTACAGCGGGAGCTGGTATACGAGCAGTACTTC
d_gene: .; v_gene: TRBV7-3; abundance: .; j_gene: TRBJ2-7; CDR3aa: CASRGLKDFLSSYEQYF; CDR3nt: TGTGCCAGCAGGGGATTAAAAGACTTCCTAAGCTCCTACGAGCAGTACTTC